The clone carrying this TCR beta chain was seen a few times. Its antigen is unidentified. This sample stems from a study of blood T cells in healthy people across ages. Study-wide points: Naive CD4+ cells and diversity were both higher in long-lived donors than in aged donors.

The germline V and J ends were trimmed by 0 bases and 11 bases, with 16 bases remaining between them. CDR1 and CDR2 (germline): LGHDT, YNNKEL (reference sequence). The CDR3 sequence is 14 residues long. For the second PCR, which ran for roughly 6 to 12 cycles, a sample-barcoded 5' primer and a J-beta primer mix were used. TCRdb analysed the 5' RACE reads with MiXCR anew, one entry per CDR3 protein. The table includes some 800,000 distinct CDR3 sequences, around 42% detected once. The sequencing input was blood. The chain combines TRBV3-1 with TRBJ2-5; D is unclear. This TCR was recovered from a man in his 60s in good health. The CDR3 here is CASSQDAGAGRQYF. As DNA, the CDR3 is TGTGCCAGCAGCCAAGATGCTGGAGCCGGACGGCAGTACTTC.